This note documents a single TCR beta chain sequence. What it binds is unknown. Other DNA sequences in this sample translate to the same CDR3. Collection occurred without any documented infections or immune events in donors. These data originate in a study of identifying expanded T cells in peripheral blood. Findings and caveats of the study: Across healthy donors, higher total template counts meant significantly greater roughly 2-week count variance. Technical replicates showed around 1.2 changed clones; around two weeks roughly 16; four weeks 19.

CDR1 SGHRS and CDR2 YFSETQ come from the germline V gene. V lost 2 bases, J lost 6 bases, and 2 bases stayed unmatched. CDR3 length: 13 amino acids. Clones were read by immunoSEQ multiplex PCR, and TCRdb kept only the in-frame ones, dropping some. The data show under 100,000 clones, with 70% to 90% seen just once and around 7% held by the top ten. Source material: blood. The chain couples TRBV5-1 to TRBJ2-1; 7 positions agree with TRBD1. The source of this sequence is a person between 18 and 70 years old in good health. The CDR3 loop reads CASSLGQVNEQFF. Written as DNA, the CDR3 is TGCGCCAGCAGCTTAGGACAGGTCAATGAGCAGTTCTTC.